This is a list of T cell receptor beta chains from one sample in a study of T cell responses to AZD1222 COVID-19 vaccine. Here immunoSEQ multiplex PCR was the method, and the copy in TCRdb shows in-frame clones only, minus some. In the table there are fewer than 120,000 clones, less than 95% of which are singletons. This specimen was peripheral blood, taken 28 days after the second AZD1222 dose. These receptors were taken from an adult who received the AZD1222 COVID-19 vaccine. The CDR3 runs from the conserved cysteine through the conserved F or W. The D gene is left open where the match is weak. Clone size is shown for a subset of rows, as once, few, many or a class of expanded clone.

TRBV28,-,-,TRBJ2-7,TGTGCCAGCACCGCGGGACTCCTCTCCTACGAGCAGTACTTC,CASTAGLLSYEQYF
TRBV19,-,-,TRBJ2-2,TGTGCCAGTAGTATAGTAAGGGGATACAACACCGGGGAGCTGTTTTTT,CASSIVRGYNTGELFF
TRBV14,-,-,TRBJ1-2,TGTGCCAGCCTGATCATCTTTCCCTATGGCTACACCTTC,CASLIIFPYGYTF
TRBV6-5,-,-,TRBJ1-6,TGTGCCAGCAGTTACTGGACAGAGTATAATTCACCCCTCCACTTT,CASSYWTEYNSPLHF
TRBV11-2,-,-,TRBJ2-5,TGTGCCAGCAGCCCCTACCCCGGCGCGGAGACCCAGTACTTC,CASSPYPGAETQYF
TRBV3-1/TRBV3-2,-,-,TRBJ1-2,TGTGCCAGCAGCCCGCAGGGGTATGGCTACACCTTC,CASSPQGYGYTF
TRBV2,once,TRBD1,TRBJ1-5,TGTGCCAGCGGGGGACAGGGACTTAGCAATCAGCCCCAGCATTTT,CASGGQGLSNQPQHF
TRBV6-5,-,-,TRBJ1-3,TGTGCCAGCCAACGAAGTACCTCTGGAAACACCATATATTTT,CASQRSTSGNTIYF
TRBV21-1,-,-,TRBJ2-1,TGTGCCAGCAGCAAACGGGCAGGGGTTGGCTACTACAATGAGCAGTTCTTC,CASSKRAGVGYYNEQFF
TRBV20-1,-,-,TRBJ1-2,TGCACCCCAGCCGTCGGGGGCATTTCTACCTTC,CTPAVGGISTF
TRBV19,-,TRBD1,TRBJ1-5,TGTGCCAGTAGTATCCCGGGACAGTCCAATCAGCCCCAGCATTTT,CASSIPGQSNQPQHF
TRBV19,-,-,TRBJ2-4,TGTGCCAGTAGTATTGGGGGAGCGGCAGAAGGCATTCAGTACTTC,CASSIGGAAEGIQYF
TRBV19,-,-,TRBJ1-2,TGTGCCAGTAGTATAGATAAAGGGCGAGACCCTAACTATGGCTACACCTTC,CASSIDKGRDPNYGYTF
TRBV6-9,-,-,TRBJ1-6,TGTGCCACTCCAGGGGTTGGGAATTCACCCCTCCACTTT,CATPGVGNSPLHF
TRBV5-6,once,TRBD1,TRBJ1-2,TGTGCCAGCAGCTTGGGGGGGACAGGTGGCTACACCTTC,CASSLGGTGGYTF
TRBV6-2/TRBV6-3,once,-,TRBJ2-2,TGTGCCAGCAGCCTGATGACCGGGGAGCTGTTTTTT,CASSLMTGELFF
TRBV27,-,-,TRBJ1-1,TGTGCCAGCAGAAGGGCCCCTGGGTGGACTGAAGCTTTCTTT,CASRRAPGWTEAFF
TRBV29-1,-,-,TRBJ2-1,TGCAGCGTTGTTGGGGCAGTACGGGTCAATGAGCAGTTCTTC,CSVVGAVRVNEQFF
TRBV5-6,-,-,TRBJ2-2,TGTGCCAGCAGCGACCCTTGGAACACCGGGGAGCTGTTTTTT,CASSDPWNTGELFF
TRBV19,-,-,TRBJ1-3,TGTGCCACTCACTTCGGGGCGTCTTTTAGCTCTGGAAACACCATATATTTT,CATHFGASFSSGNTIYF
TRBV6-5,-,-,TRBJ1-5,TGTGCCAGCAGTTGGGGTGGACCGGGGAGCAATCAGCCCCAGCATTTT,CASSWGGPGSNQPQHF
TRBV7-9,-,-,TRBJ2-1,TGTGCCAGCAGCTTAGCCCCTGGAAAGAAGTACAATGAGCAGTTCTTC,CASSLAPGKKYNEQFF
TRBV27,-,TRBD1,TRBJ2-7,TGTGCCAGCAGGGGGACAGGCTTATCCCTCTACGAGCAGTACTTC,CASRGTGLSLYEQYF
TRBV29-1,once,-,TRBJ1-5,TGCAGCGTTGAGTGGGATAGCCAGCCCCAGCATTTT,CSVEWDSQPQHF
TRBV13,-,-,TRBJ2-7,TGTGCCAGCAGCCAACATCGGGACTCCTTCATCGAGCAGTACTTC,CASSQHRDSFIEQYF
TRBV19,-,-,TRBJ1-2,TGTGCCAGTAGTATACAGGGAGCTAACTATGGCTACACCTTC,CASSIQGANYGYTF
TRBV6-5,-,-,TRBJ1-5,TGTGCCAGCCTTCAGGGATTCAATAGCAATCAGCCCCAGCATTTT,CASLQGFNSNQPQHF
TRBV13,-,TRBD2,TRBJ2-7,TGTGCCAGCAGCTTTCGAACCGGGACTAGCATCCACGAGCAGTACTTC,CASSFRTGTSIHEQYF
TRBV3-1/TRBV3-2,-,TRBD2,TRBJ2-3,TGTGCCAGCAGCCCCCGCCGGGGGGGGAACACAGATACGCAGTATTTT,CASSPRRGGNTDTQYF
TRBV7-2,-,TRBD1,TRBJ1-1,TGTGCCAGCAGCTTAGTTTTTAAGGGGGCTACTGAAGCTTTCTTT,CASSLVFKGATEAFF
TRBV2,-,TRBD1,TRBJ1-5,TGTGCCAGCAGCGATTGGACAGGGCTTAGCAATCAGCCCCAGCATTTT,CASSDWTGLSNQPQHF
TRBV5-1,-,-,TRBJ1-5,TGCGCCAGCAGCTTGGAAGGGTCTCAGCCCCAGCATTTT,CASSLEGSQPQHF
TRBV7-2,-,-,TRBJ2-3,TGTGCCAGCAGCTTGGACACTTACACAGATACGCAGTATTTT,CASSLDTYTDTQYF
TRBV19,-,-,TRBJ1-1,TGTGCCAGTAGTATCGTTTTGAAAGGGGAGGGAGAAGCTTTCTTT,CASSIVLKGEGEAFF
TRBV10-1,-,TRBD2,TRBJ2-7,TGCGCCAGCAGTTCGACTAGCGGGGTTACCTACGAGCAGTACTTC,CASSSTSGVTYEQYF
TRBV11-3,once,-,TRBJ2-1,TGTGCCAGCAGCTCCTTGGACAGTGAGCAGTTCTTC,CASSSLDSEQFF
TRBV7-2,-,-,TRBJ1-1,TGTGCCAGCATTCGGGCCAGCTCCTTTACAACTGAAGCTTTCTTT,CASIRASSFTTEAFF
TRBV18,-,TRBD2,TRBJ2-1,TGTGCCAGCTCACCTGTTAGGAGCGGGAGGGGCAATGAGCAGTTCTTC,CASSPVRSGRGNEQFF
TRBV6-5,-,-,TRBJ1-1,TGTGCCAGCAGTTACACTCGCCGGACCGGAGGCACTGAAGCTTTCTTT,CASSYTRRTGGTEAFF
TRBV4-1,-,-,TRBJ1-2,TGCGCCAGCAGCCAAGATGCGTCAGTTTACTATGGCTACACCTTC,CASSQDASVYYGYTF
TRBV7-8,-,-,TRBJ1-5,TGTGCCAGCAGCTTAGTGCAGGGTGTTTTGCAGCCCCAGCATTTT,CASSLVQGVLQPQHF
TRBV27,-,-,TRBJ1-1,TGTGCCAGCAGTTTCTGGGCAAACACTGAAGCTTTCTTT,CASSFWANTEAFF